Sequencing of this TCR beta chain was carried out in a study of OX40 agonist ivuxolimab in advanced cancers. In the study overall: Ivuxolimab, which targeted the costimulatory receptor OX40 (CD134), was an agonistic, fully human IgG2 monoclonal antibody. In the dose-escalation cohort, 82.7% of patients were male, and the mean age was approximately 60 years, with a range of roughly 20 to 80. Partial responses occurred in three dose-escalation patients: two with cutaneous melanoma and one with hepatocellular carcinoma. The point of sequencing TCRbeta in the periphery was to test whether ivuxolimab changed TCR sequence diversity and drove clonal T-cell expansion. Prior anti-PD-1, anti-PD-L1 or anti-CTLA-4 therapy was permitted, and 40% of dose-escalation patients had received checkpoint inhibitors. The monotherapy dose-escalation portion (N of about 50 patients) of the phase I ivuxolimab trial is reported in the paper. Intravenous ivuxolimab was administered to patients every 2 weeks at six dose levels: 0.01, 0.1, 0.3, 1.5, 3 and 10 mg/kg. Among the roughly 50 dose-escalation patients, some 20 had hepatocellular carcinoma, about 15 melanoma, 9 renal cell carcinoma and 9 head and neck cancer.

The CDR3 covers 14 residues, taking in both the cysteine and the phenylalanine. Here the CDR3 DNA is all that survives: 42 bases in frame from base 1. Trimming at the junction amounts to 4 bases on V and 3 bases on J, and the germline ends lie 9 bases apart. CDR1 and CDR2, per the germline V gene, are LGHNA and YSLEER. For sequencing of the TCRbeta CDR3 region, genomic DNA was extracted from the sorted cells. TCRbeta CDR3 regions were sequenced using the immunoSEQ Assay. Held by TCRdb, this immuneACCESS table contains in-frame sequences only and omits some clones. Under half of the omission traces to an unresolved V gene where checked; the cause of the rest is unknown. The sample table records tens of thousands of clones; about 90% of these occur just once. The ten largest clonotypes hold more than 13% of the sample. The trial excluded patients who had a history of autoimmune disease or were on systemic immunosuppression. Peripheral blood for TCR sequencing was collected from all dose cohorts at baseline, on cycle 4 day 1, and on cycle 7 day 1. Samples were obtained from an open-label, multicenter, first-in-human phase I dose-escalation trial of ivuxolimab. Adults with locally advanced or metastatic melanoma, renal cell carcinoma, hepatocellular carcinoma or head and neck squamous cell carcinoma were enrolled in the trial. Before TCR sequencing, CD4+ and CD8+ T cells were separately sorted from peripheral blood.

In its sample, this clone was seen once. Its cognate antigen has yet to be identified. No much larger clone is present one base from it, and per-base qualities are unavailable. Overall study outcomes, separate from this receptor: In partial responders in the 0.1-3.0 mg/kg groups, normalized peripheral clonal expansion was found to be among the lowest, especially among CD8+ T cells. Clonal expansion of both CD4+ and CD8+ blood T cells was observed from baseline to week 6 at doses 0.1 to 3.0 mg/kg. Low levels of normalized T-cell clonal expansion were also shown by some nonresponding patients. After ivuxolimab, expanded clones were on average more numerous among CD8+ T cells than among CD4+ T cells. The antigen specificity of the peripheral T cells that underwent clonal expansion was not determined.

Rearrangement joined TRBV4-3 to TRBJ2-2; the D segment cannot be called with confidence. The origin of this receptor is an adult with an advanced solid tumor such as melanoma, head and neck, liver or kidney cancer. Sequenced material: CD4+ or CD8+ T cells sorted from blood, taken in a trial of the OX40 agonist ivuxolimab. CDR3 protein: CASSLTWDTGELFF. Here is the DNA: TGCGCCAGCAGCCTAACTTGGGACACCGGGGAGCTGTTTTTT.